This record concerns one T cell receptor (beta chain) sequence. The antigen is undetermined. This entry is derived from a study of cytomegalovirus exposure and HLA in healthy donors. Study details: For the approximately 400 genotyped donors, around 76% fell within the Caucasian-associated ancestry cluster. Study findings and constraints: Differences between HLA loci emerged in a later analysis of TCR association rates, with DRB1 most and HLA-C fewest. In a later analysis, productive TCRs from donors in an Asian-associated ancestry cluster reportedly carried fewer N-insertions than the cohort mean.

The primer mix had 60 Vbeta and 13 Jbeta primers. Some clones are missing from TCRdb's copy, which holds only in-frame ones; the method was immunoSEQ multiplex PCR. The sample records 150,000 to 200,000 clones, just under 80% being singletons. Source material: PBMCs. The receptor was isolated from a woman in her fifties or sixties in good health and CMV-seropositive.

The CDR3 DNA is TGTGCCAGCAGCCTCAGTGGGCTGAATCAGCCCCAGCATTTT. It yields the protein CASSLSGLNQPQHF. The V call is TRBV5-5, the J call TRBJ1-5; D gene unclear. V gave up 4 bases and J gave up 4 bases, with 12 bases separating them. The CDR3 has 14 residues. Per the germline V gene, CDR1 is SGHKS and CDR2 is YYEKEE (reference sequence).